These 23 T cell receptor beta chains originate from one sample sequenced in a study of blood T cell repertoires in COVID-19 (dated by TCRdb to 2018 to 2021). The library was obtained by the immunoSEQ multiplex PCR assay. TCRdb's version of the immuneACCESS table is confined to in-frame rearrangements and falls short of the full clone set. An unresolved V gene accounts for under half of the shortfall where checked; the remainder is of unknown origin. This sample lists 250,000 to 350,000 clones; over 75% were detected once. Approximately 4% of the sample goes to the ten largest clones. The specimen was peripheral blood. The receptors derive from a woman aged 45-65 years with active or convalescent COVID-19.

The genes are TRBV18 and TRBJ2-2; possibly TRBD2 for D (5 bases). CDR3 length: 16 amino acids. Germline loops: CDR1 KGHSH, CDR2 LQKENI. V dropped 4 bases and J dropped 1 base, with 13 bases sitting between them. The CDR3 sequence: CASSLNLRVNTGELFF. CDR3 in DNA: TGTGCCAGCTCACTAAATCTGCGGGTGAACACCGGGGAGCTGTTTTTT.

This clone has only one observation. The chain recombines TRBV4-1 with TRBJ2-1; TRBD2 matches at 7 bases. Losses at the gene ends were 3 bases for V and 5 bases for J; bases not matched to a gene: 13. Germline V gene lookup returns CDR1 MGHRA and CDR2 YSYEKL. The CDR3 totals 17 residues. DNA of the CDR3: TGCGCCAGCAGCCACGGGCGCCCAGCGGGGATTAACAATGAGCAGTTCTTC. It codes for CASSHGRPAGINNEQFF.

In this sample, this clone turned up once. The chain combines TRBV3-1 (or the pseudogene TRBV3-2) with TRBJ1-2, with 8 positions matching TRBD1. CDR3 size: 13 residues. Germline V CDR1 and CDR2: LGHDT, YNNKEL (reference sequence). The ends lost 1 base at V and 6 bases at J; junction bases unmatched: 1. For the CDR3, the DNA is TGTGCCAGCAGCCAAGGACAGGGGAATGGCTACACCTTC. It is translated as CASSQGQGNGYTF.

The chain couples TRBV7-2 to TRBJ1-1; D not resolved. V lost 5 bases to trimming and J lost 2 bases, with 6 bases between them. The germline CDR1 and CDR2 sequences are SGHTA and FQGNSA. The CDR3 has 12 amino acids. CDR3 DNA sequence: TGTGCCAGCAGCGCCTACAACACTGAAGCTTTCTTT. Residues: CASSAYNTEAFF.

This sequence joins TRBV12-3 or TRBV12-4 and TRBJ1-3, with unresolved D. V was cut by 5 bases and J by 4 bases, with 9 bases left in between. The CDR3 contains 13 residues. The DNA for the CDR3 is TGTGCCAGCAGTACAACAGACGGAAACACCATATATTTT. The encoded protein is CASSTTDGNTIYF.

This chain joins TRBV12-3 or TRBV12-4 and TRBJ2-3, with TRBD2 matching over 10 bases. The junction had 6 bases not matched to a gene; V was cut back by 8 bases and J by 7 bases. This CDR3 is 13 amino acids long. The CDR3 spells CASSGLALHTQYF. CDR3 in DNA: TGTGCCAGCTCGGGACTAGCGCTTCATACGCAGTATTTT.

By share of the sample, this clone is medium-sized. The chain joins TRBV4-1 to TRBJ2-1, with 8 bases lining up with TRBD1. From germline, CDR1 is MGHRA and CDR2 YSYEKL. The CDR3 is made up of 15 amino acids. Trimming cost V 1 base and J 8 bases; bases outside gene matches: 7. CDR3 DNA sequence: TGCGCCAGCAGCCAAGTCGTTCAGGGGGCGTATGAGCAGTTCTTC. This encodes CASSQVVQGAYEQFF.

The gene calls are TRBV5-4 and TRBJ1-2; 9 bases align to TRBD1. The CDR3 is 17 residues long. CDR1 and CDR2 from the germline V gene are SGHNT and YYREEE (reference sequence). With V trimmed by 5 bases and J by 3 bases, 14 bases remained unmatched. This CDR3 reads CASSSITGQGPDYGYTF. The CDR3 DNA is TGTGCCAGCAGTTCGATAACTGGACAGGGGCCGGACTATGGCTACACCTTC.

The V and J genes are TRBV30 and TRBJ1-5, with TRBD1 identical over 9 bases. Germline loops: CDR1 GTSNPN, CDR2 SVGIG (reference sequence). CDR3 length: 17 amino acids. With 3 bases clipped from V and 1 base from J, the junction kept 10 bases outside the gene matches. This CDR3 is CAWSEGWGTGSNQPQHF. CDR3 DNA: TGTGCCTGGAGCGAGGGGTGGGGGACAGGGAGCAATCAGCCCCAGCATTTT.

The chain is built from TRBV28 and TRBJ2-3, with a weak D call TRBD1 (8 bases). Trimming left V 7 bases short and J 6 bases short, with 14 bases between. There are 13 residues in the CDR3. Germline V lookup: CDR1 MDHEN, CDR2 SYDVKM. The CDR3 sequence is CASTLQGGDTQYF. The CDR3 DNA sequence: TGTGCCAGCACCCTACAGGGGGGGGATACGCAGTATTTT. Using reference TRBV28 and TRBJ2-3 for the parts outside the CDR3, the full variable domain is DVKVTQSSRYLVKRTGEKVFLECVQDMDHENMFWYRQDPGLGLRLIYFSYDVKMKEKGDIPEGYSVSREKKERFSLILESASTNQTSMYLCASTLQGGDTQYFGPGTRLTVL.

The J gene is TRBJ2-7, the V gene TRBV14; 10 nucleotides align to TRBD2. The germline V gene encodes CDR1 SGHDN and CDR2 FVKESK. Trimming removed 2 bases from V and 6 bases from J; junction bases left unmatched: 4. The CDR3 has 14 amino acids. CDR3 sequence (DNA): TGTGCCAGCAGCCAATCACTAGCGGGGACCGAGCAGTACTTC. Translating it yields CASSQSLAGTEQYF.

Only one count was recorded for this clone. The chain uses TRBV5-1 and TRBJ2-5, with D possibly matching TRBD2 (7 bases). Germline values: CDR1 SGHRS, CDR2 YFSETQ. The V gene lost 0 bases and the J gene lost 1 base, with 16 bases spanning the gap. The CDR3 is 17 residues long. The CDR3 region has the DNA TGCGCCAGCAGCTTGGCCACCCGCGGGGGCCGCCAAGAGACCCAGTACTTC. Translated: CASSLATRGGRQETQYF.

The V call is TRBV5-4, the J call TRBJ2-2; unclear D gene. Trimming left V 1 base short and J 1 base short, with 11 bases between. The CDR3 extends over 16 amino acids. Germline CDR1 SGHNT, CDR2 YYREEE (reference sequence). Here the CDR3 DNA reads TGTGCCAGCAGCTTGTCCACCGGGTTGAACACCGGGGAGCTGTTTTTT. The encoded protein is CASSLSTGLNTGELFF.

This rearrangement joins TRBV5-6 to TRBJ2-7, with 7 positions matching TRBD1. Germline-derived CDR1 and CDR2 are SGHDT and YYEEEE. There are 14 residues in the CDR3. The V gene end was trimmed by 4 bases and the J gene end by 6 bases; junction bases not matched to a gene: 10. The CDR3 sequence is CASSPGQPLGEQYF. The CDR3 DNA sequence: TGTGCCAGCAGCCCGGGACAGCCTCTCGGCGAGCAGTACTTC.

This clone was picked up a small number of times. The rearrangement joins TRBV5-6 to TRBJ1-3, with TRBD1 matching over 9 bases. Germline-derived CDR1 and CDR2 are SGHDT and YYEEEE. This CDR3 has 17 residues. V lost 4 bases, J lost 4 bases, and 12 bases stayed unmatched. The CDR3 nucleotides read TGTGCCAGCAGCCTGTTGGCGGGACAGGGAGTGGGAAACACCATATATTTT. It translates to CASSLLAGQGVGNTIYF.

The genes are TRBV6-6 and TRBJ2-7, with D possibly TRBD1 on 6 matching bases. The CDR3 covers 15 residues. Germline V gene data show CDR1 as MNHNY and CDR2 as SVGAGI (reference sequence). Trimming shortened V by 2 bases and J by 2 bases, and 13 bases separated the two germline ends. This CDR3 reads CASSYTRDKPYEQYF. CDR3 in DNA: TGTGCCAGCAGTTACACCAGGGACAAACCCTACGAGCAGTACTTC.

This sequence joins TRBV6-5 and TRBJ2-1, with D tentatively TRBD1 (6 bases). Trimming removed 9 bases from V and 5 bases from J, with 11 bases in between. The length of the CDR3 is 12 residues. Germline values: CDR1 MNHEY, CDR2 SVGAGI. This chain's CDR3 is CARADRHNEQFF. Written as DNA, the CDR3 is TGTGCCAGGGCGGACAGACACAATGAGCAGTTCTTC.

The J gene is TRBJ1-5, the V gene TRBV7-2; D remains ambiguous. The V end lost 1 base, the J end lost 9 bases, and 10 bases lay between the germline ends. This CDR3 has 13 amino acids. CDR1 is SGHTA and CDR2 is FQGNSA in the germline V gene. The CDR3 here is CASSLGARRPQHF. The CDR3 nucleotides read TGTGCCAGCAGCTTAGGGGCTCGTAGGCCCCAGCATTTT. The complete variable domain, with remaining parts taken from reference TRBV7-2 and TRBJ1-5, reads GAGVSQSPSNKVTEKGKDVELRCDPISGHTALYWYRQSLGQGLEFLIYFQGNSAPDKSGLPSDRFSAERTGGSVSTLTIQRTQQEDSAVYLCASSLGARRPQHFGDGTRLSIL.

The chain links TRBV30 to TRBJ1-5; tentative D call: TRBD1 (5 bases). The CDR3 spans 13 residues. Germline CDR1 GTSNPN, CDR2 SVGIG (reference sequence). V lost 1 base to trimming and J lost 4 bases, with 8 bases between them. The CDR3 bases are TGTGCCTGGAGTGAAAACAGGAATCAGCCCCAGCATTTT. The encoded protein is CAWSENRNQPQHF.

The V gene is TRBV28, the J gene TRBJ1-2; 7 positions agree with TRBD1. Germline V CDR1 and CDR2: MDHEN, SYDVKM. The CDR3 is 13 residues long. V lost 7 bases to trimming and J lost 8 bases; unmatched junction nucleotides: 10. CDR3 loop: CASTLEGARGYTF. The CDR3 DNA reads TGTGCCAGCACCCTTGAGGGGGCGAGAGGCTACACCTTC.

This chain connects TRBV7-8 to TRBJ2-1, with 10 bases identical to TRBD2. This CDR3 region has 18 residues. Trimming removed 4 bases from V and 7 bases from J; junction bases left unmatched: 16. Germline CDR1 is SGHVS and CDR2 is FQNEAQ. The CDR3: CASSYRGVSGRAGNEQFF. The DNA for the CDR3 is TGTGCCAGCAGCTACCGGGGAGTGAGCGGGAGGGCGGGAAATGAGCAGTTCTTC.

The chain is built from TRBV9 and TRBJ1-1, with TRBD1 as a possible D gene (5 bases). The CDR3 contains 12 residues. The V gene's germline CDR1 is SGDLS and CDR2 YYNGEE. Trimming stripped 3 bases from V and 5 bases from J, with 8 bases between. The CDR3 region has the DNA TGTGCCAGCAGCGCCGGGGGAACTGAAGCTTTCTTT. Its protein is CASSAGGTEAFF.

This rearrangement joins TRBV29-1 to TRBJ1-3, with 7 bases fitting TRBD1. V lost 7 bases to trimming and J lost 4 bases; unmatched junction nucleotides: 10. Germline assignment: CDR1 SQVTM and CDR2 ANQGSEA. The CDR3 has 14 residues. The CDR3 loop reads CSAKGPGGGNTIYF. The CDR3 DNA is TGCAGCGCTAAGGGTCCAGGGGGAGGAAACACCATATATTTT.